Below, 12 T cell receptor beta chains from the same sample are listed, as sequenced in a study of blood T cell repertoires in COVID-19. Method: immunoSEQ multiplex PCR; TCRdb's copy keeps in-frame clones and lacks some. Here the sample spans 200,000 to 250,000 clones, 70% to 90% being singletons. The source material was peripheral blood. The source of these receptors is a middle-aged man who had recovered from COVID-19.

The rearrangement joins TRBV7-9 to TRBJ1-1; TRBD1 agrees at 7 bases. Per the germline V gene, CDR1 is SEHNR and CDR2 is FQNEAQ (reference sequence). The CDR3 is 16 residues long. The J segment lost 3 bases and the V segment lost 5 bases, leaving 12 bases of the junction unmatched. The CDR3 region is CASSKGQAGGDTEAFF. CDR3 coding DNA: TGTGCCAGCAGCAAAGGACAGGCGGGTGGGGACACTGAAGCTTTCTTT.

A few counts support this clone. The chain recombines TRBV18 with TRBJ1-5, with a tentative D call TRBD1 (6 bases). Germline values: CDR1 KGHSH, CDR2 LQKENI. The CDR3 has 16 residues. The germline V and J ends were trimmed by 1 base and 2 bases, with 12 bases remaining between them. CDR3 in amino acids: CASSPQGRQGNQPQHF. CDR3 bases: TGTGCCAGCTCACCACAGGGTCGACAGGGCAATCAGCCCCAGCATTTT.

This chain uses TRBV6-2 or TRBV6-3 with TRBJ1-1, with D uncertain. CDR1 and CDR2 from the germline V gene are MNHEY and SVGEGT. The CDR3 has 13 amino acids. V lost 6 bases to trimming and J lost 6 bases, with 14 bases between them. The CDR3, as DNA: TGTGCCAGCAGCCCCTACGGAGTGGCTGAAGCTTTCTTT. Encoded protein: CASSPYGVAEAFF.

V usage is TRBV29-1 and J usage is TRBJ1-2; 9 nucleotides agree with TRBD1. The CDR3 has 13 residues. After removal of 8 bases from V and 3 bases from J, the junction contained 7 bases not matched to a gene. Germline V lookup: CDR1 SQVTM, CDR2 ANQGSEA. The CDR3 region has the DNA TGCAGCACCTCCGGGACAGGGTACTATGGCTACACCTTC. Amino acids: CSTSGTGYYGYTF.

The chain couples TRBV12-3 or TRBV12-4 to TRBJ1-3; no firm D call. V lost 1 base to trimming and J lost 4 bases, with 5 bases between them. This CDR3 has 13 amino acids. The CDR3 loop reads CASSLVAGNTIYF. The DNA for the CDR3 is TGTGCCAGCAGTTTAGTTGCGGGAAACACCATATATTTT.

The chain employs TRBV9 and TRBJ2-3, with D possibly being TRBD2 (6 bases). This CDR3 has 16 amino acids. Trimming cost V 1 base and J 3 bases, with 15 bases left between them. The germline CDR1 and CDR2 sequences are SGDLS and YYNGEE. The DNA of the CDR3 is TGTGCCAGCAGCGTATCCATAACGGGAGTGACAGATACGCAGTATTTT. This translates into CASSVSITGVTDTQYF.

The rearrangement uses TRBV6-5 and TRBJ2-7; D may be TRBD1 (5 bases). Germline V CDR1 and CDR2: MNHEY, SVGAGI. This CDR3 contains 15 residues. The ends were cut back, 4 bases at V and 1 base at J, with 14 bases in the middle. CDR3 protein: CASSSDSRPSYEQYF. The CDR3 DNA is TGTGCCAGCAGTTCAGACAGTAGACCATCCTACGAGCAGTACTTC.

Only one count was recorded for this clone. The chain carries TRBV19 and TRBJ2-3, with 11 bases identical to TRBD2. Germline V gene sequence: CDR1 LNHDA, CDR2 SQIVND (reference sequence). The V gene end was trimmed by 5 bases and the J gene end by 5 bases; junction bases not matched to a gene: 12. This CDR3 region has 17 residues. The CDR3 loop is CASSRGLLLAGGDTQYF. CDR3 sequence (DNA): TGTGCCAGTAGTCGGGGGCTCCTGCTAGCGGGGGGAGATACGCAGTATTTT.

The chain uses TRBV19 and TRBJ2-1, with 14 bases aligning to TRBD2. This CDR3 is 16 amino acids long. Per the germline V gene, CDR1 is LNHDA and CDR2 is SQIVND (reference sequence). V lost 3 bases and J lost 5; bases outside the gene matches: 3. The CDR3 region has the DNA TGTGCCAGTAGTATGACTAGCGGGAGGGTAGACAATGAGCAGTTCTTC. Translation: CASSMTSGRVDNEQFF.

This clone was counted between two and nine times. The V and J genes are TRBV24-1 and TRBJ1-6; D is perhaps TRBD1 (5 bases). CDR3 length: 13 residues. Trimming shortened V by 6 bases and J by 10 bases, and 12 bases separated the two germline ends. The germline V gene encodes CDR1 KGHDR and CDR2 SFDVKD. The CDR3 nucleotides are TGTGCCACCAGTCGCGGGGGGGAGTCACCCCTCCACTTT. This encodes CATSRGGESPLHF.

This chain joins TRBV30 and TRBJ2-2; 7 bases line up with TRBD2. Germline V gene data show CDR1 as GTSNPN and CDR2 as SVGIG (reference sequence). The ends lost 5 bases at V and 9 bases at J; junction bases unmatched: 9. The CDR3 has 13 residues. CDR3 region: CAWGGRAVRELFF. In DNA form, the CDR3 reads TGTGCCTGGGGGGGGAGGGCGGTTCGGGAGCTGTTTTTT.

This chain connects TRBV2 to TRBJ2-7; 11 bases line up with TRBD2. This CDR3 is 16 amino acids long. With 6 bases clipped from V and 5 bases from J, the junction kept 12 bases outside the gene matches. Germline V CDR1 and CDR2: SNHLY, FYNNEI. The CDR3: CASSPGLAGRLDEQYF. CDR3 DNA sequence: TGTGCCAGCAGCCCCGGACTAGCGGGCCGGCTCGACGAGCAGTACTTC.